A selection of T cell receptor beta chains follows, all from one sample in a study of post-analysis software for immune sequencing data. TCRdb ran MiXCR on the PCR reads and lists one entry per CDR3 protein. The data show about 770,000 distinct CDR3 sequences, 46% seen once. Sequences were obtained from blood. The receptors were gathered from a girl aged 5 to 17 with multiple sclerosis. Each CDR3 is given with its conserved first and last residue. D genes are given only for firm matches. Clone size is given for some rows only: seen once, a few or many times, or a class if the clone is expanded.

TRBD1 | NA | TRBJ2-5 | TRBV24-1 | CATSDSGQARQETQYF | TGTGCCACCAGTGACTCTGGACAGGCTCGACAAGAGACCCAGTACTTC
TRBD2 | few | TRBJ2-1 | TRBV6-6 | CASEPTSPSHEQFF | TGTGCCAGCGAGCCGACTAGCCCTTCCCATGAGCAGTTCTTC
TRBD2 | NA | TRBJ2-1 | TRBV7-6 | CASSPWTSGTTERYNEQFF | TGTGCCAGCAGCCCGTGGACTAGCGGGACCACGGAGCGTTACAATGAGCAGTTCTTC
TRBD2 | NA | TRBJ2-1 | TRBV7-6 | CASSNSGSLTYNEQFF | TGTGCCAGCAGCAATAGCGGGAGTCTGACCTACAATGAGCAGTTCTTC
NA | NA | TRBJ1-2 | TRBV4-3 | CASSQSLLRTADYGYTF | TGCGCCAGCAGCCAATCTCTCCTTAGGACTGCCGACTATGGCTACACCTTC
NA | NA | TRBJ2-7 | TRBV20-1 | CSARADGYEQYF | TGCAGTGCTAGAGCGGATGGGTACGAGCAGTACTTC
NA | NA | TRBJ1-2 | TRBV20-1 | CSVVDSYGYTF | TGCAGTGTTGTGGATAGCTATGGCTACACCTTC
NA | few | TRBJ2-1 | TRBV25-1 | CASSEGLLAGGNEQFF | TGTGCCAGCAGTGAAGGACTACTGGCAGGAGGCAATGAGCAGTTCTTC
TRBD2 | few | TRBJ2-1 | TRBV29-1 | CSVERWEGNEQFF | TGCAGCGTTGAACGGTGGGAGGGCAATGAGCAGTTCTTC
TRBD2 | NA | TRBJ2-5 | TRBV20-1 | CSARESPTSGHQETQYF | TGCAGTGCTAGAGAGTCCCCGACTAGCGGGCACCAAGAGACCCAGTACTTC
TRBD2 | few | TRBJ2-3 | TRBV28 | CASSHSGSGSTDTQYF | TGTGCCAGCAGTCATAGCGGGAGTGGGAGCACAGATACGCAGTATTTT
TRBD1 | few | TRBJ2-1 | TRBV28 | CASNPNRDRLGEQFF | TGTGCCAGCAATCCCAACCGGGACAGGTTGGGGGAGCAGTTCTTC
TRBD2 | NA | TRBJ2-1 | TRBV24-1 | CATSEGRVPLDEQFF | TGTGCCACCAGTGAAGGGAGGGTCCCCTTGGATGAGCAGTTCTTC
NA | once | TRBJ2-7 | TRBV24-1 | CATSASPATGTRSASEQYF | TGTGCCACCAGCGCGAGTCCAGCAACCGGGACTCGATCTGCGTCGGAGCAGTACTTC
NA | few | TRBJ2-5 | TRBV6-5 | CASEQQETQYF | TGTGCCAGCGAACAGCAAGAGACCCAGTACTTC
NA | NA | TRBJ2-7 | TRBV20-1 | CSAIAGLLYEQYF | TGCAGTGCTATTGCGGGGCTTCTCTACGAGCAGTACTTC
TRBD2 | NA | TRBJ2-7 | TRBV29-1 | CSGIGTSGYEQYF | TGCAGCGGAATAGGGACTAGCGGCTACGAGCAGTACTTC
TRBD2 | NA | TRBJ2-7 | TRBV10-3 | CAISVSAGGNTYEQYF | TGTGCCATCAGTGTGTCAGCGGGAGGAAACACCTACGAGCAGTACTTC
TRBD1 | NA | TRBJ2-5 | TRBV5-1 | CASSAIGGQRSQETQYF | TGCGCCAGCAGCGCCATAGGGGGACAGCGGAGCCAAGAGACCCAGTACTTC
TRBD2 | few | TRBJ2-7 | TRBV24-1 | CATSDLPWREPSYEQYF | TGTGCCACCAGTGATTTGCCTTGGCGGGAGCCGTCCTACGAGCAGTACTTC
NA | few | TRBJ1-1 | TRBV29-1 | CSVEVRGTQNTEAFF | TGCAGCGTCGAAGTCCGCGGGACTCAGAACACTGAAGCTTTCTTT
NA | NA | TRBJ2-3 | TRBV27 | CASGGLDTDTQYF | TGTGCCAGCGGGGGACTCGACACAGATACGCAGTATTTT
NA | few | TRBJ1-5 | TRBV9 | CASSVEGSSNQPQHF | TGTGCCAGCAGCGTAGAGGGGTCCAGCAATCAGCCCCAGCATTTT
TRBD2 | few | TRBJ2-4 | TRBV20-1 | CSASLLAGHVPYF | TGCAGTGCTAGCCTCCTAGCGGGACATGTACCGTACTTC
TRBD2 | NA | TRBJ2-3 | TRBV2 | CASSSFDSGSCDTQYF | TGTGCCAGCAGTTCGTTCGATAGCGGGAGTTGTGATACGCAGTATTTT
NA | NA | TRBJ1-2 | TRBV7-9 | CASTTTGADGYTF | TGTGCCAGCACCACGACAGGCGCGGACGGCTACACCTTC
TRBD2 | NA | TRBJ2-5 | TRBV29-1 | CSVAGLAGETQYF | TGCAGCGTTGCGGGACTAGCGGGAGAGACCCAGTACTTC
NA | NA | TRBJ1-2 | TRBV28 | CATLRPGTKYGYTF | TGTGCCACCCTAAGGCCCGGCACGAAGTATGGCTACACCTTC
NA | NA | TRBJ1-6 | TRBV6-5 | CASSYVRDSPLHF | TGTGCCAGCAGTTATGTCCGGGATTCACCCCTCCACTTT